The sequence of this T cell receptor (beta chain) was determined in a study of beta chain features in type 1 diabetes. Across the study: No age, gender or cell yield differences were seen between patients and healthy donors. Study-level findings and limits: All four CD4+ subsets of Type 1 diabetes patients contained TCRB CDR3s that were moderately but significantly shorter.

CDR1 DFQATT and CDR2 SNEGSKA come from the germline V gene (reference sequence). V lost 6 bases, J lost 7 bases, and 7 bases lay in between. The CDR3 is 10 residues long. Since all of the isolated RNA was reverse transcribed, expressed TCRB transcripts were what got sequenced. Clones were sequenced by immunoSEQ multiplex PCR, and TCRdb holds only the in-frame ones, with some missing. The sample contains 450,000 to 550,000 clones, 30% of which appear only once. As regards this clone: What it recognizes is unknown. Other nucleotide sequences from this sample produce the same CDR3.

The sequence was collected from a man aged 18 to 29 in good health. The rearrangement uses TRBV20-1 and TRBJ2-1; D ambiguous. Sequencing was carried out using naive CD4+ T cells from blood. CDR3 in DNA: TGCAGTGCCCTTGGGAATGAGCAGTTCTTC. It is translated as CSALGNEQFF.